What follows describes a single T cell receptor beta chain. The antigen is unknown. The data stem from a study of cytomegalovirus exposure and HLA in healthy donors. V trimming: 0 bases; J trimming: 1 base; junction bases outside the gene matches: 2. CDR1 and CDR2 from the germline V gene are KGHSH and LQKENI. This CDR3 comprises 15 residues. Study observations and caveats: Per published reports, the classifier diagnosed cytomegalovirus status with high specificity and sensitivity.

Use of 60 Vbeta and 13 Jbeta primers characterized the PCR. Clones were sequenced by immunoSEQ multiplex PCR, and TCRdb holds only the in-frame ones, with some missing. This sample has 120,000 to 150,000 clones, with roughly 75% found just once. The sample was PBMCs. This receptor was taken from a man aged 25-40 years in good health and CMV-seronegative. V gene TRBV18 combines with J gene TRBJ2-7, with 8 bases matching TRBD1. The CDR3 protein is CASSPPGQASYEQYF. CDR3 sequence (DNA): TGTGCCAGCTCACCACCGGGACAGGCATCCTACGAGCAGTACTTC. The variable domain in full, with the rest retrieved from reference TRBV18 and TRBJ2-7, is NAGVMQNPRHLVRRRGQEARLRCSPMKGHSHVYWYRQLPEEGLKFMVYLQKENIIDESGMPKERFSAEFPKEGPSILRIQQVVRGDSAAYFCASSPPGQASYEQYFGPGTRLTVT.